The 10 T cell receptor beta chains below were found in one sample sequenced in a study of response to subunit inactivated influenza vaccine. TCRdb recomputed calls from the RT-PCR reads with MiXCR, one row per CDR3 protein. The sample has under 200,000 distinct CDR3 sequences; around a tenth are singletons. Here the sequenced sample was CD8+ T cells sorted from PBMCs, taken around 2 years after vaccination. These receptors were obtained from a man aged 50-75 years who received an inactivated influenza vaccine.

This clonotype was seen a few times. CDR3 amino acids: CASSQDSSLPSGANVLTF. The CDR3 DNA reads TGCGCCAGCAGCCAAGATAGCTCCCTACCCTCTGGGGCCAACGTCCTGACTTTC. The rearrangement links TRBV4-1 to TRBJ2-6; D call uncertain. The V end was cut by 0 bases, the J end by 0 bases, with 12 bases between. This CDR3 is 18 amino acids long. In germline, CDR1 is MGHRA, CDR2 YSYEKL.

The rearrangement links TRBV10-2 to TRBJ2-7; 10 bases line up with TRBD1. Germline CDR1 and CDR2: WSHSY and SAAADI. Germline trimming cut 4 bases from V and 0 bases from J; bases unmatched to any gene: 6. The CDR3 runs 16 residues. In DNA form, the CDR3 reads TGCGCCAGCAGTGGGTGGGGGGACAGGGGCTCCTACGAGCAGTACTTC. As protein: CASSGWGDRGSYEQYF.

The J gene is TRBJ2-7, the V gene TRBV6-1; D perhaps matches TRBD2 (7 bases). CDR1 is MNHNS, CDR2 SASEGT, per germline. The V end was cut by 6 bases, the J end by 1 base, with 19 bases between. The CDR3 contains 16 residues. CDR3: CASSHRGGPRSYEQYF. The DNA of the CDR3 is TGTGCCAGCAGCCACCGCGGGGGCCCAAGGTCCTACGAGCAGTACTTC.

Details on this clonotype: A much larger clone differs from this one at a single base, so this may be a read error. CDR3 sequence (DNA): TGTGCCGTCAGTGACCCTAGCGCATTCTACGAGCAGTACTTC. Protein product: CAVSDPSAFYEQYF. The chain carries TRBV10-3 and TRBJ2-7; D is possibly TRBD2 (6 bases). Germline V gene data show CDR1 as ENHRY and CDR2 as SYGVKD. This CDR3 comprises 14 residues.

This clonotype was counted at least ten times. The chain is built from TRBV20-1 and TRBJ2-1; D is possibly TRBD2 (5 bases). Per germline, CDR1 DFQATT and CDR2 SNEGSKA (reference sequence). With 4 bases removed from V and 0 bases from J, the gap between germline ends came to 10 bases. The CDR3 totals 14 residues. CDR3 protein: CSAKAVYSYNEQFF. The DNA for the CDR3 is TGCAGTGCTAAAGCGGTCTACTCCTACAATGAGCAGTTCTTC.

This chain uses TRBV5-1 with TRBJ2-5; possibly TRBD1 or TRBD2 for D (5 bases each). The germline V gene has CDR1 SGHRS and CDR2 YFSETQ. CDR3 length equals 15 residues. With 9 bases removed from V and 2 bases from J, the gap between germline ends came to 20 bases. The CDR3 region has the DNA TGCGCCACATCTCCCCTTACAGGCGGGCAAGAGACCCAGTACTTC. It codes for CATSPLTGGQETQYF.

This clonotype was detected a few times. V usage is TRBV3-1 and J usage is TRBJ2-7; the D gene is possibly TRBD2 (5 bases). Trimming stripped 0 bases from V and 3 bases from J, with 12 bases between. From germline, CDR1 is LGHDT and CDR2 YNNKEL (reference sequence). CDR3 length: 15 residues. CDR3 in DNA: TGTGCCAGCAGCCAAGATGGACTCTTAGGCTACGAGCAGTACTTC. Translation: CASSQDGLLGYEQYF.

The chain recombines TRBV6-4 with TRBJ1-5, with a possible D match to TRBD1 (5 bases). The CDR3 totals 17 residues. Germline CDR1 reads MRHNA; CDR2 reads SNTAGT. With 8 bases removed from V and 0 bases from J, the gap between germline ends came to 20 bases. As DNA, the CDR3 is TGTGCCAGCTTCCTCCGGGGCAGGGTTCATAGCAATCAGCCCCAGCATTTT. As protein: CASFLRGRVHSNQPQHF.

This clonotype turned up a few times. This chain uses TRBV27 with TRBJ2-2; maybe TRBD2 (6 bases). CDR3 size: 16 residues. V was trimmed by 4 bases and J by 3 bases, leaving 15 bases between them. Looked up from germline, CDR1 is MNHEY and CDR2 is SMNVEV (reference sequence). CDR3 DNA sequence: TGTGCCAGCAGTTCCATCGGATGGGGGGACACCGGGGAGCTGTTTTTT. The encoded protein is CASSSIGWGDTGELFF.

The genes are TRBV13 and TRBJ1-3; 7 nucleotides match TRBD1. V gave up 5 bases and J gave up 0 bases; unmatched junction bases: 7. In germline, CDR1 is PRHDT, CDR2 FYEKMQ (reference sequence). This CDR3 region has 16 residues. CDR3 sequence: CASSPPDRSSGNTIYF. In DNA, the CDR3 is TGTGCCAGCAGCCCTCCGGACAGGAGCTCTGGAAACACCATATATTTT.